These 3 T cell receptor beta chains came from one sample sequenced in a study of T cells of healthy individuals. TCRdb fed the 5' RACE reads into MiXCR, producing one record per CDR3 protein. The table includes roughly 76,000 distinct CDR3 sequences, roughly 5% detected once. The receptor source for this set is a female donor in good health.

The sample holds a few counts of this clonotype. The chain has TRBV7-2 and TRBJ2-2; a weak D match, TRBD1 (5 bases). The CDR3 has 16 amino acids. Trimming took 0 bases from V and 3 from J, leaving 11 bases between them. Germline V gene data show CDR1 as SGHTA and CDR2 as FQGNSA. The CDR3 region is CASSLASGMDTGELFF. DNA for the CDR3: TGTGCCAGCAGCTTAGCCTCAGGGATGGACACCGGGGAGCTGTTTTTT.

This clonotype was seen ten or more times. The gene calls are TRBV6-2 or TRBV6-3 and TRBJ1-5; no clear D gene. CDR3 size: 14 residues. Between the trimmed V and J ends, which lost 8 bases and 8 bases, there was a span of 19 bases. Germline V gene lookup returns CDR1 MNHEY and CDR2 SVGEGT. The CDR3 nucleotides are TGTGCCAGCCGTGACGGGCAGAAAAGCAAGCCCCAGCATTTT. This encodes CASRDGQKSKPQHF.

The CDR3 protein is CATQTNTEAFF. Here the CDR3 DNA reads TGTGCCACCCAGACGAACACTGAAGCTTTCTTT. The chain combines TRBV28 with TRBJ1-1, with D unresolved. V shed 10 bases and J shed 1 base, with 7 bases lying between them. The CDR3 is 11 residues long. CDR1 is MDHEN and CDR2 is SYDVKM in the germline V gene.